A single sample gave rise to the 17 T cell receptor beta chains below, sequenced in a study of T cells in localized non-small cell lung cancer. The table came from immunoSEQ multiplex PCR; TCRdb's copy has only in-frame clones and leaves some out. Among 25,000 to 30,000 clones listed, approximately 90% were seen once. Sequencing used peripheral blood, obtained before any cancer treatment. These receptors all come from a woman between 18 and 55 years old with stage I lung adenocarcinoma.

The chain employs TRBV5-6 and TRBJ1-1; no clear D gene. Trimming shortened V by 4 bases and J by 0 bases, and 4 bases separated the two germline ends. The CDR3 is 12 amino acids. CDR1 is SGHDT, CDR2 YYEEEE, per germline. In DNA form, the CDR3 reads TGTGCCAGCAGCCGGTTGAACACTGAAGCTTTCTTT. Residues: CASSRLNTEAFF.

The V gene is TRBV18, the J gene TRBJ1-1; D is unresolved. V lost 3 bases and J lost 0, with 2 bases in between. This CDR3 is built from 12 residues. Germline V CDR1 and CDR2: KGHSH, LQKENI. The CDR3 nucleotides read TGTGCCAGCTCACCCTTGAACACTGAAGCTTTCTTT. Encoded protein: CASSPLNTEAFF.

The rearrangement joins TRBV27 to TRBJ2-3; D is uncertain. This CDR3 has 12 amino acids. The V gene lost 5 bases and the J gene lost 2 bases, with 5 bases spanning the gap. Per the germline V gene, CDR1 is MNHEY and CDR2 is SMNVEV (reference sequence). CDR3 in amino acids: CASSKHTDTQYF. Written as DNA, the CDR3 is TGTGCCAGCAGTAAGCACACAGATACGCAGTATTTT.

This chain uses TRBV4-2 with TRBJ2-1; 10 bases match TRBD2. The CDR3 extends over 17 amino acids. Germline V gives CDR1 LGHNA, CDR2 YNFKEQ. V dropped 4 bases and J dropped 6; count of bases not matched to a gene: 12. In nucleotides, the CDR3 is TGTGCCAGCAGCCGATCGAAGCGGGAGGGCCCATTCAATGAGCAGTTCTTC. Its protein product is CASSRSKREGPFNEQFF.

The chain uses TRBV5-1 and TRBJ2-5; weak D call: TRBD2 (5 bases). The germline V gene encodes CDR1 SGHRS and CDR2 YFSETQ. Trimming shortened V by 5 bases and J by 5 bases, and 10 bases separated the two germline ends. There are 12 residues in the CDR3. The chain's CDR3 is CASRQEEETQYF. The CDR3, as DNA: TGCGCCAGCAGGCAGGAGGAGGAGACCCAGTACTTC.

This CDR3 reads CASSDRGTTQETQYF. The CDR3, as DNA: TGTGCCAGCAGTGATAGGGGTACTACCCAAGAGACCCAGTACTTC. The chain recombines TRBV2 with TRBJ2-5, with D tentatively TRBD1 (5 bases). This CDR3 spans 15 amino acids. The germline gives CDR1 SNHLY, CDR2 FYNNEI. Trimming removed 3 bases from V and 1 base from J, with 12 bases in between.

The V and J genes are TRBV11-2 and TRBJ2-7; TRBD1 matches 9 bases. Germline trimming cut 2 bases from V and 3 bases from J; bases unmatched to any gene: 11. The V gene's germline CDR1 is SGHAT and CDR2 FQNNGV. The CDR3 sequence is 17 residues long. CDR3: CASSLFTLGQGFYEQYF. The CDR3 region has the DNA TGTGCCAGCAGCTTATTCACGCTGGGACAGGGTTTCTACGAGCAGTACTTC.

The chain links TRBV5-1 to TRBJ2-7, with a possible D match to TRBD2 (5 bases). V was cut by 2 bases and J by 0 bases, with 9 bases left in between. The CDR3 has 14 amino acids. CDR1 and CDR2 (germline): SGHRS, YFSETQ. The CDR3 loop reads CASSFGSASYEQYF. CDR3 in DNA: TGCGCCAGCAGCTTTGGTAGCGCCTCCTACGAGCAGTACTTC.

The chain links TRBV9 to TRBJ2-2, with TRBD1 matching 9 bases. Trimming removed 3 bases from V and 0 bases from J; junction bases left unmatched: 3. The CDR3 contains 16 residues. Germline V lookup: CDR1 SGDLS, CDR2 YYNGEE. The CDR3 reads CASSADRGTNTGELFF. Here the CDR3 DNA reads TGTGCCAGCAGCGCCGACAGGGGGACGAACACCGGGGAGCTGTTTTTT.

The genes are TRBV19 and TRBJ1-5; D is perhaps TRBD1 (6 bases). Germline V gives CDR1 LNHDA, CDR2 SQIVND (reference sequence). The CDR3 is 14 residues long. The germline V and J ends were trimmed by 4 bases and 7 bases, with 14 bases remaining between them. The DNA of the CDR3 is TGTGCCAGTAGTAACAACAGGGAAGGGCAGCCCCAGCATTTT. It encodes CASSNNREGQPQHF.

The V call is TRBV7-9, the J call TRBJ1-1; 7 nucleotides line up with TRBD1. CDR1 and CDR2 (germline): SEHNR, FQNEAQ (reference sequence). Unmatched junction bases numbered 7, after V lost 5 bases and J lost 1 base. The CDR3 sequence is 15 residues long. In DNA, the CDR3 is TGTGCCAGCAGCCCCCCCCGGACAGGGAACACTGAAGCTTTCTTT. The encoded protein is CASSPPRTGNTEAFF.

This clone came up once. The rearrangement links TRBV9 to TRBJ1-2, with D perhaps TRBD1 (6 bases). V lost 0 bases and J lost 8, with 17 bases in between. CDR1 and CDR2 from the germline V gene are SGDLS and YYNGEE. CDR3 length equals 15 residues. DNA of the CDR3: TGTGCCAGCAGCGTAGGGGGGCAGCCCTTAGGGGGCTACACCTTC. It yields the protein CASSVGGQPLGGYTF.

The CDR3 DNA sequence: TGTGCCAGCAGCCCCGGACAGGTTGGGGATTGGGCTGAAGCTTTCTTT. It translates to CASSPGQVGDWAEAFF. This chain joins TRBV7-2 and TRBJ1-1, with 7 bases fitting TRBD1. Germline V gene data show CDR1 as SGHTA and CDR2 as FQGNSA. With V trimmed by 5 bases and J by 6 bases, 15 bases remained unmatched. This CDR3 is built from 16 residues.

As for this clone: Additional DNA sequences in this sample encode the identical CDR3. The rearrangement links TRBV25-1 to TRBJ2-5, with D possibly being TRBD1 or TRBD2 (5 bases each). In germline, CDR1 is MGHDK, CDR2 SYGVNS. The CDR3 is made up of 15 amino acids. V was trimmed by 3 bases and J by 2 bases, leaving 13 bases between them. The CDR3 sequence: CASSEGTSGQETQYF. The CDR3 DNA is TGTGCCAGCAGTGAGGGGACCTCGGGGCAAGAGACCCAGTACTTC.

Here the CDR3 reads CASSLEGKDGYTF. Written as DNA, the CDR3 is TGTGCCAGCAGCTTAGAGGGGAAGGACGGCTACACCTTC. The chain recombines TRBV11-3 with TRBJ1-2; D not certain. The CDR3 runs to 13 residues. Germline loops: CDR1 SGHNT, CDR2 YENEEA. With 0 bases removed from V and 8 bases from J, the gap between germline ends came to 10 bases.

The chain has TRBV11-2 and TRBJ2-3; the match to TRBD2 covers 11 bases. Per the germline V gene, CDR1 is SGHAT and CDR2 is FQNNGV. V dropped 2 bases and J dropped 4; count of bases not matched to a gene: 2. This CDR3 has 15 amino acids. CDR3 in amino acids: CASSLRLAGPDTQYF. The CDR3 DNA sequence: TGTGCCAGCAGCTTACGACTAGCGGGACCAGATACGCAGTATTTT.

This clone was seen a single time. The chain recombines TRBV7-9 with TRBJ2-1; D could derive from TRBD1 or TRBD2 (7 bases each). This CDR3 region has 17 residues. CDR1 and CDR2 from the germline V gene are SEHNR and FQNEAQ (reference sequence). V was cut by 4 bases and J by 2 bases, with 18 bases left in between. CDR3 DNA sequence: TGTGCCAGCAGCTCGGAAGGGGAGGGGGCGACCTACAATGAGCAGTTCTTC. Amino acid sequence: CASSSEGEGATYNEQFF. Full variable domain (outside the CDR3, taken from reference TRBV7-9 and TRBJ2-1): DTGVSQNPRHKITKRGQNVTFRCDPISEHNRLYWYRQTLGQGPEFLTYFQNEAQLEKSRLLSDRFSAERPKGSFSTLEIQRTEQGDSAMYLCASSSEGEGATYNEQFFGPGTRLTVL.